This T cell receptor (beta chain) was retrieved from a study of blood T cell repertoires in COVID-19. The overall study: Samples came from the United States, Italy and Spain, spanning acute and convalescent COVID-19. Sample material is recorded as cDNA or gDNA derived from T cells, B-cell-depleted T cells, or PBMCs.

In the source study's methods: Counts of nucleated cells, estimated from reference gene primer amplification, were obtained. TCRdb's table, derived via immunoSEQ multiplex PCR, lists solely in-frame clones and lacks some. V and J calls and clone size are given by that table; D and trimming were obtained from the DNA. The sample consists of about 69,000 clones, less than 90% of them appearing once. The V end was cut by 1 base, the J end by 7 bases, with 8 bases between. CDR3 length equals 14 residues. Germline CDR1 is LNHDA and CDR2 is SQIVND (reference sequence). This sequence originates from an elderly man with acute or convalescent COVID-19. The chain joins TRBV19 to TRBJ1-6; no clear D. The specimen was peripheral blood. CDR3 nucleotide sequence: TGTGCCAGTAGTATAGCAGAGGGAAATTCACCCCTCCACTTT. It encodes CASSIAEGNSPLHF.